Described below is a single TCR beta chain sequence and its context. What antigen it recognizes has not been identified. No much larger clone is present one base from it, and per-base qualities are unavailable. This sample was taken from a study of T cell repertoires in cytomegalovirus infection (dated by TCRdb to 2018 to 2020). Turning to the overall study: The HLA type of each donor mattered for the analysis, because public TCR beta signatures pointed to carriage of CMV infection along with the matching HLA type. Points the paper makes about the study in general: Carriers of CMV infection plus the relevant HLA type were discriminated by the cumulative frequency of public TCR beta family members in the study cohort and in an independent roughly 340-donor cohort. In the ex vivo response, HLA-C-restricted CMV-specific TCR beta clonotypes were dominant, and in two of eight donors the single most frequent clonotype came from this HLA-C-restricted group.

For CDR1 and CDR2, the germline V gene lists MDHEN and SYDVKM. Spanning cysteine to phenylalanine, the CDR3 consists of 16 amino acids. Just the 48-base CDR3 DNA is kept, in frame starting at base 1. The junction carries 13 bases between V and J, which are trimmed by 1 base and 0 bases respectively. TCRdb records Illumina HiSeq 1500 as the sequencer. The public reads were reprocessed in TCRdb via fastp at Q25 and MiXCR, keeping in-frame beta chains. Duplicate CDR3 protein sequences are folded into a single record with the most common DNA and genes. The sample profile shows about 150,000 distinct CDR3 sequences; roughly a quarter of them were found once. Of the sample, approximately 11% falls within the top ten clones.

The TCR comes from a human donor in good health (CMV status not recorded). Some clones in this sample may be carry-over from other donors' samples. The source material was PBMCs. Rearrangement joined TRBV28 to TRBJ2-7; a tentative D call is TRBD1 (6 bases match). The encoded CDR3 is CASSLLGGGSSYEQYF. Here is the DNA: TGTGCCAGCAGTTTATTAGGGGGTGGGAGCTCCTACGAGCAGTACTTC.